Below are 2 T cell receptor beta chains sequenced from a single sample in a study of patients and donors after allogeneic stem cell transplantation. TCRdb processed the RT-PCR reads anew with MiXCR; each CDR3 protein has one entry. The sample carries about 110,000 distinct CDR3 sequences, about a third recorded once. Specimen: blood, either unsorted or a sorted T cell fraction (not recorded which). The receptor source for this set is a human donor who was either an allogeneic HSCT recipient or a stem cell or donor lymphocyte infusion donor (not recorded which). It is not recorded whose cells these are; they may come from a transplant donor.

This chain joins TRBV24-1 and TRBJ2-7, with a possible D match to TRBD2 (5 bases). Germline assignment: CDR1 KGHDR and CDR2 SFDVKD. The CDR3 is 12 amino acids. With 3 bases removed from V and 7 bases from J, the gap between germline ends came to 9 bases. This CDR3 reads CATSDRGWEQYF. DNA of the CDR3: TGTGCCACCAGTGATCGAGGGTGGGAGCAGTACTTC.

This clonotype occurred a few times. The chain links TRBV7-9 to TRBJ1-2; 9 bases are a match to TRBD1. Germline CDR1 is SEHNR and CDR2 is FQNEAQ (reference sequence). CDR3 length: 16 residues. Trimming removed 4 bases from V and 9 bases from J; junction bases left unmatched: 15. Here the CDR3 DNA reads TGTGCCAGCAGCTCCCGACAGGGGGGGACTCTGGCTCGCTACACCTTC. The encoded protein is CASSSRQGGTLARYTF.